This entry is about one T cell receptor beta chain. As processed by the authors: Reference gene primer amplification gave estimated nucleated cell counts. Produced via immunoSEQ multiplex PCR; TCRdb's table is partial and in-frame only. V and J calls plus clone size are reproduced from that table; the DNA served to infer D and trimming. This table has 70,000 to 75,000 clones, 90% appearing once. This specimen comes from a study of blood T cell repertoires in COVID-19. Background on the study: Specimens from acute and convalescent COVID-19 originated in the United States, Italy and Spain. The analysed material was cDNA or gDNA that came from T cells, B-cell-depleted T cells, or PBMCs.

CDR1 and CDR2 from the germline V gene are LGHDT and YNNKEL (reference sequence). The CDR3 extends over 14 amino acids. With 1 base clipped from V and 7 bases from J, the junction kept 6 bases outside the gene matches. Sequencing used peripheral blood. The chain carries TRBV3-1 (or the pseudogene TRBV3-2) and TRBJ2-7; the match to TRBD2 covers 8 bases. The TCR comes from a woman aged 18-30 years with acute or convalescent COVID-19. Here the CDR3 DNA reads TGTGCCAGCAGCCAAGCGGGAGGGCCGGAAGAGCAGTACTTC. Encoded protein: CASSQAGGPEEQYF.